This record looks at one TCR beta chain sequence and its context. The antigen is unknown. This record belongs to a study of chemoradiotherapy in HPV16-positive cancers. Trimming left V 7 bases short and J 0 bases short, with 10 bases between. The germline V gene encodes CDR1 LNHDA and CDR2 SQIVND (reference sequence). This CDR3 comprises 14 residues. Sequencing used immunoSEQ multiplex PCR; TCRdb keeps in-frame clones, though not all of them. The sample carries 9,500 or so clones, 65% to 80% recorded once. Study-wide results and caveats: For HPV16-positive patients, expanding HPV-responsive T cells associated with longer recurrence-free survival.

The origin of this receptor is a human donor with HPV-associated anogenital cancer. The chain combines TRBV19 with TRBJ1-5; D gene ambiguous. The specimen comprised tumor tissue, sampled from a patient who underwent chemoradiotherapy. The CDR3 DNA is TGTGCCAGTAAGACTGGATATAGCAATCAGCCCCAGCATTTT. Protein product: CASKTGYSNQPQHF.